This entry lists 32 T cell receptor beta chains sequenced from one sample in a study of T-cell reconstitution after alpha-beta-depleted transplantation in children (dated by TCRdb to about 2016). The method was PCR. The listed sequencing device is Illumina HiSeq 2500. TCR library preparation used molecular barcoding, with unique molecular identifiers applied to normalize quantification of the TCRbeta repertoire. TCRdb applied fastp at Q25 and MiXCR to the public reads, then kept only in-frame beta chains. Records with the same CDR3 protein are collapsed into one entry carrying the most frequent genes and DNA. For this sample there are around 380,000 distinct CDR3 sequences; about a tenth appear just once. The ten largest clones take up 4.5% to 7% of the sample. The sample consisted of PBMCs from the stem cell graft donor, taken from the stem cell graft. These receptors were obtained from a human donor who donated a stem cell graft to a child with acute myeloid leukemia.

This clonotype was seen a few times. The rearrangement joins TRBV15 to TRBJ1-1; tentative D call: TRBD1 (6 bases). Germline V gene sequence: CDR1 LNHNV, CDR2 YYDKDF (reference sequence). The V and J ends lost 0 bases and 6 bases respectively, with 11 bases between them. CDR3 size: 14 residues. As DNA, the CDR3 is TGTGCCACCAGCAGAGATCAGGGGTGGGCTGAAGCTTTCTTT. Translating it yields CATSRDQGWAEAFF.

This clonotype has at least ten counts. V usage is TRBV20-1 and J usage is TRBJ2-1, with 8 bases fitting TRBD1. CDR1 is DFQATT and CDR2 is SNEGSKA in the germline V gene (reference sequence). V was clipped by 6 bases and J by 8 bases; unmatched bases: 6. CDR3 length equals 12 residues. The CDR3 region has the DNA TGCAGTGCCCCGGAACAGGGGGATGAGCAGTTCTTC. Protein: CSAPEQGDEQFF.

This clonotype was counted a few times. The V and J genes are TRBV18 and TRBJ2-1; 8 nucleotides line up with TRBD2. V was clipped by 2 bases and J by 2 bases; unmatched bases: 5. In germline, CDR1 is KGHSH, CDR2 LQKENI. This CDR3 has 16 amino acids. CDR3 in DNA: TGTGCCAGCTCACCAGGTCCGGGACTAGCCTACAATGAGCAGTTCTTC. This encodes CASSPGPGLAYNEQFF.

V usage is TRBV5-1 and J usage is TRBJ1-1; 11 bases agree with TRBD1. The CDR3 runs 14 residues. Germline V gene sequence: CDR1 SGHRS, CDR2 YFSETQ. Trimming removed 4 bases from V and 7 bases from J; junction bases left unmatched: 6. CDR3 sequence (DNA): TGCGCCAGCAGCGCTCCGGGACAGGGGGTTGAAGCTTTCTTT. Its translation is CASSAPGQGVEAFF.

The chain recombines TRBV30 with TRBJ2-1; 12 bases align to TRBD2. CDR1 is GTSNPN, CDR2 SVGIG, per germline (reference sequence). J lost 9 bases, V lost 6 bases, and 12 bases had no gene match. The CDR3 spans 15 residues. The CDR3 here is CACQSGLAGRVEQFF. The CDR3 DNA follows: TGTGCCTGTCAATCCGGACTAGCGGGGAGGGTTGAGCAGTTCTTC. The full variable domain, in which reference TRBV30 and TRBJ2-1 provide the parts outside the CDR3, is SQTIHQWPATLVQPVGSPLSLECTVEGTSNPNLYWYRQAAGRGLQLLFYSVGIGQISSEVPQNLSASRPQDRQFILSSKKLLLSDSGFYLCACQSGLAGRVEQFFGPGTRLTVL.

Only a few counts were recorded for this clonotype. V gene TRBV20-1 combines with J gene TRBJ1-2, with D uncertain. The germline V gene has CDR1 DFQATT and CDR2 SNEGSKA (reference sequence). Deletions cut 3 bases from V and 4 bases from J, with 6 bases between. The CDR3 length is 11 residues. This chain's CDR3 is CSASEAYGYTF. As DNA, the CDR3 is TGCAGTGCTAGTGAAGCCTATGGCTACACCTTC.

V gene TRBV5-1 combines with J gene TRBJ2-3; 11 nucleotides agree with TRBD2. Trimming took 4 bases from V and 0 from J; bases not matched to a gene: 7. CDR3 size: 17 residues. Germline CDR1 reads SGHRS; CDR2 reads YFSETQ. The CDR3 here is CASSPGTSGGSTDTQYF. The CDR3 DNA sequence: TGCGCCAGCAGCCCGGGAACTAGCGGGGGCAGCACAGATACGCAGTATTTT. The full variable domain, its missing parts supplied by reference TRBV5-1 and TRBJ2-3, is KAGVTQTPRYLIKTRGQQVTLSCSPISGHRSVSWYQQTPGQGLQFLFEYFSETQRNKGNFPGRFSGRQFSNSRSEMNVSTLELGDSALYLCASSPGTSGGSTDTQYFGPGTRLTVL.

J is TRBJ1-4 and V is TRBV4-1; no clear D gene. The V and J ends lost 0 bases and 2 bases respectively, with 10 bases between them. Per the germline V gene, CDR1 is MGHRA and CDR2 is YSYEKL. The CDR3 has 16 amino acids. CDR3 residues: CASSQETVSTNEKLFF. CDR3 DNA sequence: TGCGCCAGCAGCCAAGAAACGGTGTCGACTAATGAAAAACTGTTTTTT.

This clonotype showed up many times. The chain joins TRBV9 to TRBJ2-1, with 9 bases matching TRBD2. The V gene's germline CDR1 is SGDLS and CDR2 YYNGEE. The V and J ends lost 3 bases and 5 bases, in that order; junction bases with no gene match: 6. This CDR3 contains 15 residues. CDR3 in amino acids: CASSASSGANNEQFF. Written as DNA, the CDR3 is TGTGCCAGCAGCGCATCTAGCGGGGCGAACAATGAGCAGTTCTTC.

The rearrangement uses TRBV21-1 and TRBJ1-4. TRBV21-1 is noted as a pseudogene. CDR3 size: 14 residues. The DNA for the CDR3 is TGTGCCAGCAGCAACAGGAACCCTAATGAAAAACTGTTTTTT. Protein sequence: CASSNRNPNEKLFF.

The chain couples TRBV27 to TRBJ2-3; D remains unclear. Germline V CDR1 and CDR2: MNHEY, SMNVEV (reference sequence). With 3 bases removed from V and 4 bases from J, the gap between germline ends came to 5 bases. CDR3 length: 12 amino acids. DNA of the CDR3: TGTGCCAGCAGTTTTCCCTCAGATACGCAGTATTTT. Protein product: CASSFPSDTQYF.

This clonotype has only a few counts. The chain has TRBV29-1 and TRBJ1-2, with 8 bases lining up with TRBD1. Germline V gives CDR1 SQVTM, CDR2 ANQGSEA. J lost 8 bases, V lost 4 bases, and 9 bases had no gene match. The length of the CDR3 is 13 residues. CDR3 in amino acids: CSVAMRQGTGYTF. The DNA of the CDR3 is TGCAGCGTTGCCATGCGACAGGGGACGGGCTACACCTTC.

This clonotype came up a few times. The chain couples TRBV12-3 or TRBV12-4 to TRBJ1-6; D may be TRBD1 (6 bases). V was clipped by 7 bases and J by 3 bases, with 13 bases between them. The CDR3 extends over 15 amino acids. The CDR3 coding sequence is TGTGCCAGCAATCTACAGGGCAACTATAATTCACCCCTCCACTTT. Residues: CASNLQGNYNSPLHF.

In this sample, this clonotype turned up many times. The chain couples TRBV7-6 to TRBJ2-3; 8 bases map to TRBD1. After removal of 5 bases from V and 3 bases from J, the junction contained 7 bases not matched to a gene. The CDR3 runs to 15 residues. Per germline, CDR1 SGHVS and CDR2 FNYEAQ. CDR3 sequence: CASSTRQGMTDTQYF. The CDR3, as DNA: TGTGCCAGCAGCACGCGACAGGGGATGACAGATACGCAGTATTTT.

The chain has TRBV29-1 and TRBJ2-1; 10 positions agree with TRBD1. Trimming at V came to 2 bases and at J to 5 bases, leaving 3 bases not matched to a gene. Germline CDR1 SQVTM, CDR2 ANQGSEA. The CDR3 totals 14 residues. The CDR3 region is CSVERDRGHNEQFF. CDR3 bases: TGCAGCGTTGAAAGGGACAGGGGCCACAATGAGCAGTTCTTC.

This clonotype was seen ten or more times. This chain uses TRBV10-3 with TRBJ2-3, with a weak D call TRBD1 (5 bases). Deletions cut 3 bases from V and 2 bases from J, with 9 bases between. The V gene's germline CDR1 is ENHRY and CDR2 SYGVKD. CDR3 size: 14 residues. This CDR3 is CAISDDRVTDTQYF. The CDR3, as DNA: TGTGCCATCAGTGATGACAGAGTCACAGATACGCAGTATTTT.

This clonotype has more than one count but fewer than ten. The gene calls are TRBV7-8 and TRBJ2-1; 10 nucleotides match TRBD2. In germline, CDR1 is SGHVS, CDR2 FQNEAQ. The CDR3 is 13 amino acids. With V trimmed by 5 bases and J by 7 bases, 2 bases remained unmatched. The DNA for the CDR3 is TGTGCCAGCAGCAAACTAGCGGGGAATGAGCAGTTCTTC. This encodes CASSKLAGNEQFF.

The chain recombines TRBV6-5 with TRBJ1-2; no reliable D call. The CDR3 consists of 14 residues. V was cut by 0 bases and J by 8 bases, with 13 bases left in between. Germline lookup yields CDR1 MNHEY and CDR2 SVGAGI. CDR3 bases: TGTGCCAGCAGTTACTCGCCCTCAGGTGGAGGCTACACCTTC. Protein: CASSYSPSGGGYTF.

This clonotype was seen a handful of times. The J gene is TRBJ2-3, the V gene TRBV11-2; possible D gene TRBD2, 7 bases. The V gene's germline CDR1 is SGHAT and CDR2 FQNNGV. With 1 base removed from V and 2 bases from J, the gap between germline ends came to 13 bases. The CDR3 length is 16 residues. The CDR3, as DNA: TGTGCCAGCAGCTTAGCTGGGCGGGGGCTCACAGATACGCAGTATTTT. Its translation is CASSLAGRGLTDTQYF.

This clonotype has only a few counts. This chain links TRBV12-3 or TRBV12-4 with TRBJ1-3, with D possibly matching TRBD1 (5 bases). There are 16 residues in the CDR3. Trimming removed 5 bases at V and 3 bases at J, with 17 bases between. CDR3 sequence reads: CASSRWQGSIGNTIYF. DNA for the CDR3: TGTGCCAGCAGTCGCTGGCAGGGTAGCATTGGAAACACCATATATTTT.

The CDR3 protein is CAISVGDSNQPQHF. In DNA form, the CDR3 reads TGTGCCATCAGTGTGGGGGATAGCAATCAGCCCCAGCATTTT. The V gene is TRBV10-3, the J gene TRBJ1-5; D might be TRBD1 (5 bases). V lost 4 bases to trimming and J lost 0 bases, with 7 bases between them. The CDR3 length is 14 residues. Germline V lookup: CDR1 ENHRY, CDR2 SYGVKD.

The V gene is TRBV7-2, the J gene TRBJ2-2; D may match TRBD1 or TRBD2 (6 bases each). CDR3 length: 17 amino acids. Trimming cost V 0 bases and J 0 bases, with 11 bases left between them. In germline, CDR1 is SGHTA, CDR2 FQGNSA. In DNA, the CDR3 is TGTGCCAGCAGCTTAGCCGGGGGACACGCGAACACCGGGGAGCTGTTTTTT. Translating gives CASSLAGGHANTGELFF.

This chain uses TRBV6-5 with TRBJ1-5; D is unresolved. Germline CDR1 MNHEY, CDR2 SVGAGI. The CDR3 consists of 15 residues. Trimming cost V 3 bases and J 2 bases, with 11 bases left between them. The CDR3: CASSYTPRGNQPQHF. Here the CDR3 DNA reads TGTGCCAGCAGTTATACCCCAAGGGGCAATCAGCCCCAGCATTTT.

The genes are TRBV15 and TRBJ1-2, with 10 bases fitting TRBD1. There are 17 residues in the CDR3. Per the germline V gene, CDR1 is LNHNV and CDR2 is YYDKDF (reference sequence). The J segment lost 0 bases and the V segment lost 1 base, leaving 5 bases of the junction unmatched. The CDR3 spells CATSRVVGTGANYGYTF. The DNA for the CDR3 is TGTGCCACCAGCAGAGTTGTCGGGACAGGGGCTAACTATGGCTACACCTTC.

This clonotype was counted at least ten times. In DNA, the CDR3 is TGTGCAAGTCGCTCAAAAACCTTGCTTAGCGGGGTAGTCTACGAGCAGTACGTC. This codes for CASRSKTLLSGVVYEQYV. The chain joins TRBV12-2 to TRBJ2-7; the table calls TRBD2, which could not be checked here. TRBV12-2 corresponds to a pseudogene. The CDR3 extends over 18 amino acids.

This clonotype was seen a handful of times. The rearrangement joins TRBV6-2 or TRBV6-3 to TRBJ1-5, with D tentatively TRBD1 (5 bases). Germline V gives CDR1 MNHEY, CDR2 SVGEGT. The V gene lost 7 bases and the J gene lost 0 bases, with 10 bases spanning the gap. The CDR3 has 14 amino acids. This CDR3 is CASNDRPSNQPQHF. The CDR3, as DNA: TGTGCCAGCAATGACAGACCTAGCAATCAGCCCCAGCATTTT.

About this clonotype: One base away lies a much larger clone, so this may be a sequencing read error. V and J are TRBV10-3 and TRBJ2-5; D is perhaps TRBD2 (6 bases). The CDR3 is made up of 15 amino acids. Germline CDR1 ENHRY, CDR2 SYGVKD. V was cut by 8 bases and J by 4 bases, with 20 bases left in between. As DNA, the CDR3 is TGTGCCATCGAAAATACGTCAGGGAGGCCAGAGACCCAGTACTTC. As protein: CAIENTSGRPETQYF.

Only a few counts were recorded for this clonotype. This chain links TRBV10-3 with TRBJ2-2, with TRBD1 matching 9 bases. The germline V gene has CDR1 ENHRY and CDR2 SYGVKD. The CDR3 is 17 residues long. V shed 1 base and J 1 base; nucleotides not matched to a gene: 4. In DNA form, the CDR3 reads TGTGCCATCAGTGAGTTCGGGACAGGGAAGAACACCGGGGAGCTGTTTTTT. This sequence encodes CAISEFGTGKNTGELFF.

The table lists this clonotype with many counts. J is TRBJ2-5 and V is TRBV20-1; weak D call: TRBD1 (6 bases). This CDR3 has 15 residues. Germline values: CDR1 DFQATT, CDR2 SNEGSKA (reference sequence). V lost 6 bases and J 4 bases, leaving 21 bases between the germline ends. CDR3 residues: CSAGRPQGRGETQYF. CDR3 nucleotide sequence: TGCAGTGCCGGCCGACCTCAGGGGAGAGGAGAGACCCAGTACTTC.

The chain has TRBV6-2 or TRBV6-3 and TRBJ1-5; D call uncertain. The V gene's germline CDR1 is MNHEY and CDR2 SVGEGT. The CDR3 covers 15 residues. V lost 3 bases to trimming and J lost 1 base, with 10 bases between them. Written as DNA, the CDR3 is TGTGCCAGCAGTTATACCACGGGCAGCAATCAGCCCCAGCATTTT. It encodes CASSYTTGSNQPQHF.

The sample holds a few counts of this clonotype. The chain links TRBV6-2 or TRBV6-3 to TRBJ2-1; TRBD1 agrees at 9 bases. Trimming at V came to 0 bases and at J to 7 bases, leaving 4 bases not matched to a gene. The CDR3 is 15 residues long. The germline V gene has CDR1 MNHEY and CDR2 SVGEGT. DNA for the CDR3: TGTGCCAGCAGTTACTCGGGACAGGGACGAAATGAGCAGTTCTTC. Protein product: CASSYSGQGRNEQFF.

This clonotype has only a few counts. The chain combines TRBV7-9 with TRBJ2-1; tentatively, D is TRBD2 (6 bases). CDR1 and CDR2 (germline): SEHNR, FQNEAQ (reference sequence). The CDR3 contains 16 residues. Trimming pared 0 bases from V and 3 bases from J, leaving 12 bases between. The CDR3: CASSLALGEVYNEQFF. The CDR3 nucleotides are TGTGCCAGCAGCTTAGCGTTAGGGGAGGTCTACAATGAGCAGTTCTTC.